This T cell receptor beta chain stems from a study of blood T cells in healthy people across ages. Findings and limits, study-wide: In these data, TCR beta diversity tracked strongly with naive T cell percentage. Significant beta diversity loss was already apparent by age approximately 40, declining roughly linearly.

With a J-beta primer mix and a sample-barcoded 5' primer, a second PCR ran roughly 6 to 11 cycles. The template-switch adaptor, which had 12 random nucleotides, put a tag on each cDNA molecule. TCRdb used MiXCR to reprocess the 5' RACE reads, holding one entry per CDR3 protein. The sample has 1.8 million or so distinct CDR3 sequences; approximately 40% are singletons. Every donor gave 7.5 to 10 milliliters of peripheral blood. This clonotype was recorded at least ten times. The antigen remains unidentified. The TCR comes from a human donor in good health. The sample was blood.

Written as DNA, the CDR3 is TGCAGCGTTGAGAGCGGGGAAGAGACCCAGTACTTC. This codes for CSVESGEETQYF. V is TRBV29-1 and J is TRBJ2-5; 7 nucleotides line up with TRBD2. Germline lookup yields CDR1 SQVTM and CDR2 ANQGSEA. Trimming cost V 3 bases and J 3 bases; bases outside gene matches: 1. This CDR3 is 12 amino acids long.